This T cell receptor beta chain derives from a study of T cell responses to AZD1222 COVID-19 vaccine. General study results and limits: Per reports, nearly half of all spike-specific TCRs target regions that are unmutated in variants. Females outnumbered males among donors, who were mostly white British; clonal diversity was possibly underestimated. Vaccination with two AZD1222 doses was followed by a rise in Spike-specific TCR breadth and depth.

Samples with a second dose at about 4 or about 12 weeks were pooled together. The CDR3 is made up of 12 amino acids. V was pared by 2 bases and J by 4 bases, with 5 bases between. Germline CDR1 SEHNR, CDR2 FQNEAQ (reference sequence). This clone has more than one count but fewer than ten. The antigen is unknown. Different DNA sequences within this sample yield the same CDR3. The protocol was immunoSEQ multiplex PCR, while the TCRdb copy is restricted to in-frame clones and leaves out a portion. The data show some 180,000 clones, around 90% seen once. Sequencing used peripheral blood, obtained 28 days after the second AZD1222 dose. The chain employs TRBV7-9 and TRBJ2-5, with D unresolved. The receptor was isolated from an adult who received the AZD1222 COVID-19 vaccine. Written as DNA, the CDR3 is TGTGCCAGCAGCTTAATTGGAGAGACCCAGTACTTC. Translation: CASSLIGETQYF.